Given below is one TCR beta chain in context. No antigen is known for it. No base quality information exists; no much larger clone differs at one position. CDR1 and CDR2 were assigned from the germline V gene (reference sequence) as SGHNT and YYREEE. The CDR3 numbers 17 residues from cysteine through phenylalanine. Only CDR3 DNA is held: 51 bases, read in frame from base 1. V has 0 bases trimmed and J has 4 bases trimmed; junction bases matching no gene number 9. Bone marrow was aspirated after transplant from the posterior iliac crest or another site chosen by the physician. The source of the sample is a study of graft-versus-host responses after intestinal transplantation (dated by TCRdb to about 2021). The study in broad terms: The transplants that recipients got were multivisceral, liver-intestinal, or isolated intestinal. Anti-thymocyte globulin induction was given to all recipients, followed by maintenance tacrolimus and steroids for about 3 years. Bulk TCR-beta CDR3 sequencing was used to track graft-versus-host and host-versus-graft alloreactive T cell clones in the graft, circulation and bone marrow after intestinal transplantation. To identify alloreactive clones, pre-transplant mixed lymphocyte reaction products were sequenced and compared with unstimulated pre-transplant donor and recipient T cells. Of the 20 to 25 intestinal transplant recipients enrolled in the cohort, one of whom was a retransplant, a few patients without pretransplant specimens were excluded. A peak of at least 4% donor T cells among recipient peripheral blood mononuclear cells was the definition used for donor T cell macrochimerism. Rather than going through the commercial service, samples from three later patients were sequenced in-house on an Illumina MiSeq and processed with MiXCR.

Libraries were made using the immunoSEQ multiplex PCR assay. For most patients, genomic DNA was subjected to high-throughput TCR-beta CDR3 sequencing by Adaptive Biotechnologies. The study's processing was this. Adaptive's ImmunoSEQ software supplied the TCR sequencing data for around 19 patients, while MiXCR and VDJtools were used to process a few other patients. CDR3 nucleotide sequences shared between donor and recipient were removed because their origin could not be assigned. To count as alloreactive, a clone needed at least 2-fold expansion over unstimulated cells and a minimum CFSE-low frequency of 0.002% (template counts) or 0.001% (read counts). Clones were considered mappable if detected in sequenced pre-transplant spleen, lymph node, or MLR CFSE-low populations of the donor or recipient. The cumulative frequency of alloreactive clones was calculated as a percentage of all sequences, weighted by copy number. Held by TCRdb, this immuneACCESS table contains in-frame sequences only and omits some clones. Under half of the omission traces to an unresolved V gene where checked; the cause of the rest is unknown. From that table come the V and J calls and clone size; the DNA was used to work out D and trimming. Recorded for this sample are fewer than 70,000 clones; 80% to 95% of them occurred a single time. The ten most abundant clones make up 6.5% to 8% of the sample.

Results the study describes overall, beyond this receptor: The relatively low number and heterogeneity of intestinal transplant patients limited the conclusions. GvH clones were found in recipient bone marrow, and some of the GvH clones appeared earlier in ileal mucosa or blood, which is consistent with an intestinal mucosal origin. Patients with donor T cell macrochimerism had high GvH to HvG T cell clonal ratios in their allografts. Early after transplant, peak levels of circulating GvH clones were found to be associated with declines in HvG clones.

The origin of this receptor is a human patient who received an intestinal transplant, so some T cells may come from the graft donor. The sample in question was bone marrow, obtained 700 to 850 days after intestinal transplantation. The chain employs TRBV5-4 and TRBJ2-1; 8 of the junction bases match TRBD2. CDR3 loop: CASSLAGGVAGYNEQFF. Read as DNA, the sequence is TGTGCCAGCAGCTTGGCCGGTGGGGTAGCGGGGTACAATGAGCAGTTCTTC.